This TCR beta chain was identified in a study of cytomegalovirus exposure and HLA in healthy donors. Study findings and constraints: A later analysis associated some 16,000 TCR beta sequences with HLA alleles at a 0.05 false discovery rate. Prior analysis indicated that the majority of TCR beta V segments exhibited productivity approximately 90% or approximately 30% of the time. In a later analysis, several top co-occurrence clusters appeared linked to parvovirus B19, influenza, CMV and Epstein-Barr virus.

The PCR was carried out with 60 Vbeta primers and 13 Jbeta primers. Sequencing was performed with immunoSEQ multiplex PCR; in TCRdb, only in-frame clones are kept and a portion is missing. The repertoire has roughly 170,000 clones, roughly 88% of them found once; the top ten carry approximately 1.2%. Notes on this clone: Antigen: not known.

J was trimmed by 4 bases and V by 2 bases; bases with no gene match: 13. Looked up from germline, CDR1 is MGHRA and CDR2 is YSYEKL. The CDR3 totals 17 residues. Donors counted as nominally healthy when sampled, yet unrecorded immune exposures were likely. Sequencing was performed on PBMCs. This chain connects TRBV4-1 to TRBJ2-5, with 7 nucleotides matching TRBD2. This receptor was obtained from a girl aged 2 to 10 in good health and CMV-seropositive. The CDR3 sequence is CASSQPLLASIGETQYF. In DNA, the CDR3 is TGCGCCAGCAGCCAACCCCTACTAGCGAGTATAGGAGAGACCCAGTACTTC.